The entry below describes one TCR beta chain. V lost 1 base and J lost 7; bases outside the gene matches: 7. Germline V gene lookup returns CDR1 SGHAT and CDR2 FQNNGV. The CDR3 runs to 18 residues. The method was immunoSEQ multiplex PCR; TCRdb's version includes in-frame clones alone and lacks a portion of them. The data contain about 160,000 clones, around four fifths of them singletons. This sample was taken from a study of blood T cell repertoires in COVID-19. Across the whole study: The United States, Italy and Spain supplied acute and convalescent COVID-19 samples.

This chain uses TRBV11-2 with TRBJ2-4; 16 nucleotides line up with TRBD2. The TCR originated in a man between 65 and 85 years old with acute or convalescent COVID-19. The sequencing sample was made of peripheral blood. CDR3 coding DNA: TGTGCCAGCAGCTTAGGGACGGGACTAGCGGGGGGGCTCAACATTCAGTACTTC. It translates to CASSLGTGLAGGLNIQYF.